The rows below give T cell receptor beta chains drawn from one sample of a study of cytomegalovirus exposure and HLA in healthy donors. Using immunoSEQ multiplex PCR, the repertoire was profiled, and TCRdb retains in-frame clones only, with some absent. The sample has about 150,000 clones, roughly 70% seen once. The specimen sequenced was PBMCs. Receptors originate from a man aged 30-40 years in good health and CMV-seronegative. The CDR3 runs from the conserved cysteine through the conserved F or W. D genes are given only for firm matches. Size is omitted from some rows. Given values are once, few, many or a class for expanded clones.

size: -
D: -
V: TRBV4-1
length: 16
J: TRBJ2-1
DNA: TGCGCCAGCAGCTTTACAGGTTTCTTACCAACTAATGAGCAGTTCTTC
CDR3: CASSFTGFLPTNEQFF

size: few
D: TRBD2
V: TRBV7-2
length: 16
J: TRBJ2-5
DNA: TGTGCCAGCAGCTTAGAACTAGCGGGGGCCCAAGAGACCCAGTACTTC
CDR3: CASSLELAGAQETQYF

size: -
D: TRBD1
V: TRBV4-3
length: 15
J: TRBJ1-5
DNA: TGCGCCAGCAGCCAAGGGACAGGGAGCAATCAGCCCCAGCATTTT
CDR3: CASSQGTGSNQPQHF

size: few
D: TRBD1
V: TRBV19
length: 14
J: TRBJ1-2
DNA: TGTGCCAGTAGTACCCCGACAGGGAACTATGGCTACACCTTC
CDR3: CASSTPTGNYGYTF

size: -
D: -
V: TRBV4-3
length: 16
J: TRBJ2-2
DNA: TGCGCCAGCAGCCAAGATTTAAGTAGGGGAACCGGGGAGCTGTTTTTT
CDR3: CASSQDLSRGTGELFF

size: once
D: TRBD2
V: TRBV9
length: 16
J: TRBJ2-7
DNA: TGTGCCAGCAGCGCCTCCGGGACTAGCGGAACTTGGGAGCAGTACTTC
CDR3: CASSASGTSGTWEQYF

size: -
D: -
V: TRBV9
length: 15
J: TRBJ2-1
DNA: TGTGCCAGCAGCGAAAGACAGAGCTCCTACAATGAGCAGTTCTTC
CDR3: CASSERQSSYNEQFF

size: -
D: -
V: TRBV4-3
length: 15
J: TRBJ2-5
DNA: TGCGCCAGCAGCCGGATAGACAGGACCGGAGAGACCCAGTACTTC
CDR3: CASSRIDRTGETQYF

size: once
D: TRBD1
V: TRBV7-9
length: 16
J: TRBJ2-5
DNA: TGTGCCAGCAGCTCCGGGGACAGGGGACTCCAAGAGACCCAGTACTTC
CDR3: CASSSGDRGLQETQYF

size: -
D: TRBD1
V: TRBV28
length: 15
J: TRBJ2-5
DNA: TGTGCCAGCAGGACGGGACAGGGTTTTGGGGAGACCCAGTACTTC
CDR3: CASRTGQGFGETQYF

size: -
D: TRBD1
V: TRBV27
length: 16
J: TRBJ1-1
DNA: TGTGCCAGCAGCCCCTTTGACAGGGGAGTGAACACTGAAGCTTTCTTT
CDR3: CASSPFDRGVNTEAFF

size: few
D: TRBD1
V: TRBV18
length: 14
J: TRBJ2-7
DNA: TGTGCCAGCTCACCTCGGACAGGGCTCTACGAGCAGTACTTC
CDR3: CASSPRTGLYEQYF

size: -
D: -
V: TRBV6-5
length: 14
J: TRBJ1-1
DNA: TGTGCCAGCAGTTACTCGGCCCTGAACACTGAAGCTTTCTTT
CDR3: CASSYSALNTEAFF

size: -
D: TRBD1
V: TRBV7-8
length: 15
J: TRBJ2-2
DNA: TGTGCCAGCAGCCCCGGGACAGGGGGGGCCGGGGAGCTGTTTTTT
CDR3: CASSPGTGGAGELFF

size: few
D: TRBD2
V: TRBV7-2
length: 12
J: TRBJ2-1
DNA: TGTGCCAGCAGCTTTAGCGGGGGGGAGCAGTTCTTC
CDR3: CASSFSGGEQFF

size: -
D: -
V: TRBV7-6
length: 12
J: TRBJ2-5
DNA: TGTGCCAGCAGCTCAAACCAAGAGACCCAGTACTTC
CDR3: CASSSNQETQYF

size: -
D: TRBD2
V: TRBV7-2
length: 15
J: TRBJ2-5
DNA: TGTGCCAGCAGCTTATCCAGCGGGGGGGCGGAGACCCAGTACTTC
CDR3: CASSLSSGGAETQYF

size: -
D: TRBD1
V: TRBV10-3
length: 12
J: TRBJ2-7
DNA: TGTGCCAGTCACAGGGGTACCGACGAGCAGTACTTC
CDR3: CASHRGTDEQYF

size: -
D: TRBD1
V: TRBV6-5
length: 14
J: TRBJ2-5
DNA: TGTGCCAGCAGTCCTTGGGACAGGGGAGAGACCCAGTACTTC
CDR3: CASSPWDRGETQYF

size: once
D: -
V: TRBV4-3
length: 14
J: TRBJ1-2
DNA: TGCGCCAGCAGCCAAGACAGGGCAGGCTATGGCTACCCCTTC
CDR3: CASSQDRAGYGYPF

size: -
D: -
V: TRBV7-9
length: 12
J: TRBJ2-7
DNA: TGTGCCAGCAGCTGGCTAGGTAACGAGCAGTACTTC
CDR3: CASSWLGNEQYF

size: -
D: TRBD1
V: TRBV5-5
length: 14
J: TRBJ1-1
DNA: TGTGCCAGCAGCTACGGGACAGGGAACACTGAAGCTTTCTTT
CDR3: CASSYGTGNTEAFF

size: -
D: TRBD1
V: TRBV6-1
length: 14
J: TRBJ2-5
DNA: TGTGCCAGCGGGGACAGGGGGCATCAAGAGACCCAGTACTTC
CDR3: CASGDRGHQETQYF

size: few
D: -
V: TRBV6-4
length: 14
J: TRBJ2-3
DNA: TGTGCCAGCAGGGAGTTCCCAAGCACAGATACGCAGTATTTT
CDR3: CASREFPSTDTQYF

size: -
D: -
V: TRBV4-2
length: 15
J: TRBJ1-3
DNA: TGTGCCAGCAGCCAAGTCGGGGATAAGAGAAACACCATATATTTT
CDR3: CASSQVGDKRNTIYF

size: -
D: -
V: TRBV19
length: 15
J: TRBJ1-5
DNA: TGTGCCAGTAGTTTTGACAGAGCGATGGATCAGCCCCAGCATTTT
CDR3: CASSFDRAMDQPQHF

size: -
D: TRBD1
V: TRBV7-2
length: 18
J: TRBJ2-7
DNA: TGTGCCAGCAGCTTAAAGGTCGTGGGGACAGGGGTTTCCTACGAGCAGTACTTC
CDR3: CASSLKVVGTGVSYEQYF

size: -
D: TRBD2
V: TRBV7-9
length: 14
J: TRBJ2-5
DNA: TGTGCCAGCACGTCCAGCGGGGGGGAAGAGACCCAGTACTTC
CDR3: CASTSSGGEETQYF

size: -
D: TRBD1
V: TRBV10-3
length: 13
J: TRBJ1-2
DNA: TGTGCCATCAGTGAGGACAGGGGAGTTGGCTACACCTTC
CDR3: CAISEDRGVGYTF

size: few
D: -
V: TRBV27
length: 13
J: TRBJ1-1
DNA: TGTGCCAGCAGTCAACAGCAGAACACTGAAGCTTTCTTT
CDR3: CASSQQQNTEAFF

size: -
D: -
V: TRBV5-5
length: 13
J: TRBJ1-6
DNA: TGTGCCAGCAGCTTTCAGGGGAGTTCACCCCTCCACTTT
CDR3: CASSFQGSSPLHF

size: -
D: -
V: TRBV28
length: 15
J: TRBJ2-5
DNA: TGTGCCAGCAGTTTATTGAGGACAGCCGGCGAGACCCAGTACTTC
CDR3: CASSLLRTAGETQYF

size: -
D: TRBD1
V: TRBV5-4
length: 15
J: TRBJ1-2
DNA: TGTGCCAGCAGCTTGGCCGGGACAGCAAACTATGGCTACACCTTC
CDR3: CASSLAGTANYGYTF

size: -
D: -
V: TRBV7-8
length: 14
J: TRBJ2-7
DNA: TGTGCCAGCAGCCCAGAGGGGGGGATCTACGAGCAGTACTTC
CDR3: CASSPEGGIYEQYF

size: -
D: TRBD1
V: TRBV5-1
length: 18
J: TRBJ2-7
DNA: TGCGCCACAGCAGCATGGCCTCGACAGGGAACAAGCTCCTACGAGCAGTACTTC
CDR3: CATAAWPRQGTSSYEQYF

size: once
D: -
V: TRBV19
length: 13
J: TRBJ2-1
DNA: TGTGCCAGTAGTATGGCTAGCCTCGGTGAGCAGTTCTTC
CDR3: CASSMASLGEQFF

size: -
D: -
V: TRBV11-2
length: 15
J: TRBJ2-7
DNA: TGTGCCAGCAGCTTAAGGGGATCTTCCTCCTACGAGCAGTACTTC
CDR3: CASSLRGSSSYEQYF

size: -
D: TRBD1
V: TRBV11-2
length: 17
J: TRBJ2-7
DNA: TGTGCCAGCAGCGTCACCTTTACCGGGACAGGGGTCTACGAGCAGTACTTC
CDR3: CASSVTFTGTGVYEQYF

size: -
D: TRBD2
V: TRBV11-2
length: 17
J: TRBJ2-1
DNA: TGTGCCAGCAGCTTAAAACTAGCGGGGGGGCCCGGGAATGAGCAGTTCTTC
CDR3: CASSLKLAGGPGNEQFF

size: -
D: -
V: TRBV13
length: 13
J: TRBJ2-7
DNA: TGTGCCAGCAGCTTAGATGGAGCCTACGAGCAGTGCTTC
CDR3: CASSLDGAYEQCF

size: -
D: TRBD1
V: TRBV27
length: 16
J: TRBJ1-6
DNA: TGTGCCAGCAGTTTCGAAGAGACAGGGGTCAATTCACCCCTCCACTTT
CDR3: CASSFEETGVNSPLHF

size: -
D: -
V: TRBV19
length: 14
J: TRBJ1-5
DNA: TGTGCCAGTAGTGTGCAGGGAAGCAATCAGCCCCAGCATTTT
CDR3: CASSVQGSNQPQHF

size: -
D: -
V: TRBV7-3
length: 14
J: TRBJ1-3
DNA: TGTGCCAGCAGCTTAGGGAGCTCTGGAAACACCATATATTTT
CDR3: CASSLGSSGNTIYF

size: few
D: -
V: TRBV6-5
length: 12
J: TRBJ2-5
DNA: TGTGCCAGCAGTCCAGGGGGGGAGACCCAGTACTTC
CDR3: CASSPGGETQYF

size: -
D: TRBD2
V: TRBV27
length: 14
J: TRBJ2-7
DNA: TGTGCCAGCAGTTTAGGGAATAGCGGGTACGAGCAGTACTTC
CDR3: CASSLGNSGYEQYF

size: -
D: -
V: TRBV7-2
length: 15
J: TRBJ1-3
DNA: TGTGCCAGCAGCTTATTCACCGGCTCTGGAAACACCATATATTTT
CDR3: CASSLFTGSGNTIYF

size: -
D: TRBD1
V: TRBV7-9
length: 15
J: TRBJ1-4
DNA: TGTGCCAGCAGCTCCAAGGACAGGATTGGTGAAAAACTGTTTTTT
CDR3: CASSSKDRIGEKLFF

size: few
D: -
V: TRBV5-1
length: 14
J: TRBJ2-7
DNA: TGCGCCAGCAAGGGGGGGGAGACCTCCTACGAGCAGTACTTC
CDR3: CASKGGETSYEQYF

size: few
D: -
V: TRBV30
length: 13
J: TRBJ2-3
DNA: TGTGCCTGGAGAGTCGGGGGCACAGATACGCAGTATTTT
CDR3: CAWRVGGTDTQYF

size: -
D: -
V: TRBV7-2
length: 15
J: TRBJ2-7
DNA: TGTGCCAGCAGCTTAATGCGGGGCTCGAACTACGAGCAGTACTTC
CDR3: CASSLMRGSNYEQYF

size: -
D: TRBD2
V: TRBV4-2
length: 17
J: TRBJ2-7
DNA: TGTGCCAGCAGCCAAGAGCGGGGGGTCCTCCTTGAAGGGGAGCAGTACTTC
CDR3: CASSQERGVLLEGEQYF

size: -
D: TRBD1
V: TRBV29-1
length: 13
J: TRBJ1-4
DNA: TGCAGCGTCCGGGACAGGGGGTACGAAAAACTGTTTTTT
CDR3: CSVRDRGYEKLFF

size: -
D: -
V: TRBV6-1
length: 14
J: TRBJ1-1
DNA: TGTGCCAGCAGTCCCTCCGGGGGATTCACTGAAGCTTTCTTT
CDR3: CASSPSGGFTEAFF

size: -
D: -
V: TRBV7-8
length: 14
J: TRBJ2-7
DNA: TGTGCCAGCAGCTTAGCGGGACAATCCTACGAGCAGTACTTC
CDR3: CASSLAGQSYEQYF

size: -
D: TRBD1
V: TRBV19
length: 13
J: TRBJ1-5
DNA: TGTGCCAGTGACCGGGACAGTAATCAGCCCCAGCATTTT
CDR3: CASDRDSNQPQHF

size: -
D: -
V: TRBV7-7
length: 14
J: TRBJ2-5
DNA: TGTGCCAGCAGCCCTATCGACATTCAAGAGACCCAGTACTTC
CDR3: CASSPIDIQETQYF

size: -
D: -
V: TRBV2
length: 13
J: TRBJ1-1
DNA: TGTGCCAGCAGTGGAGGGACACTCACTGAAGCTTTCTTT
CDR3: CASSGGTLTEAFF

size: -
D: TRBD2
V: TRBV9
length: 16
J: TRBJ2-1
DNA: TGTGCCAGCAGCGTAGCAGGGAGCGGGGGTCTCAATGAGCAGTTCTTC
CDR3: CASSVAGSGGLNEQFF